The 24 T cell receptor beta chains reported below all come from one sample, sequenced in a study of T cell responses to AZD1222 COVID-19 vaccine. TCRdb keeps only in-frame clones here, not all; method: immunoSEQ multiplex PCR. The sample includes about 140,000 clones, 80% to 90% seen only once; the top ten take 1.9%. The specimen was peripheral blood, collected on day 0 of AZD1222 vaccination. These receptors all stem from an adult in good health.

Here the CDR3 reads CASSPLAASNQPQHF. CDR3 bases: TGTGCCAGCAGTCCCCTGGCTGCTAGCAATCAGCCCCAGCATTTT. The chain carries TRBV6-2 or TRBV6-3 and TRBJ1-5, with D uncertain. CDR3 length equals 15 residues. Germline V gene lookup returns CDR1 MNHEY and CDR2 SVGEGT. With 5 bases removed from V and 0 bases from J, the gap between germline ends came to 11 bases.

The chain carries TRBV24-1 and TRBJ2-1; no definite D call. Germline CDR1 reads KGHDR; CDR2 reads SFDVKD. Trimming cost V 2 bases and J 4 bases, with 11 bases left between them. This CDR3 is 15 amino acids long. CDR3 bases: TGTGCCACCAGTGATTCCCAGACACCTTACAATGAGCAGTTCTTC. It codes for CATSDSQTPYNEQFF.

The rearrangement joins TRBV27 to TRBJ2-1; possibly TRBD2 for D (5 bases). V was trimmed by 5 bases and J by 4 bases, leaving 12 bases between them. CDR1 is MNHEY, CDR2 SMNVEV, per germline (reference sequence). The CDR3 has 14 amino acids. The CDR3 region is CASSPRTLYNEQFF. The CDR3 DNA reads TGTGCCAGCAGTCCCAGGACTCTTTACAATGAGCAGTTCTTC.

The rearrangement links TRBV28 to TRBJ1-3; no clear D gene. The germline CDR1 and CDR2 sequences are MDHEN and SYDVKM. V dropped 0 bases and J dropped 0 bases, with 9 bases sitting between them. The CDR3 spans 16 residues. The DNA of the CDR3 is TGTGCCAGCAGTTTATGGTCTGCGAGCTCTGGAAACACCATATATTTT. Protein sequence: CASSLWSASSGNTIYF. The full variable domain, its missing parts supplied by reference TRBV28 and TRBJ1-3, is DVKVTQSSRYLVKRTGEKVFLECVQDMDHENMFWYRQDPGLGLRLIYFSYDVKMKEKGDIPEGYSVSREKKERFSLILESASTNQTSMYLCASSLWSASSGNTIYFGEGSWLTVV.

The chain employs TRBV5-1 and TRBJ1-1; weak D call: TRBD1 (5 bases). Germline CDR1 and CDR2: SGHRS and YFSETQ. The CDR3 runs 14 residues. V was clipped by 5 bases and J by 1 base, with 12 bases between them. CDR3 nucleotide sequence: TGCGCCAGCAGTCCAGGGACGGCGAACACTGAAGCTTTCTTT. Its protein product is CASSPGTANTEAFF. The complete variable domain, with remaining parts taken from reference TRBV5-1 and TRBJ1-1, reads KAGVTQTPRYLIKTRGQQVTLSCSPISGHRSVSWYQQTPGQGLQFLFEYFSETQRNKGNFPGRFSGRQFSNSRSEMNVSTLELGDSALYLCASSPGTANTEAFFGQGTRLTVV.

The chain links TRBV19 to TRBJ2-1; weak D call: TRBD1 (6 bases). Per the germline V gene, CDR1 is LNHDA and CDR2 is SQIVND (reference sequence). This CDR3 contains 16 residues. Trimming stripped 4 bases from V and 1 base from J, with 14 bases between. The CDR3 coding sequence is TGTGCCAGTAGTACGCCTACAGGGATTTCCTACAATGAGCAGTTCTTC. This translates into CASSTPTGISYNEQFF.

This chain connects TRBV18 to TRBJ2-1; 8 bases match TRBD2. CDR3 size: 12 residues. Looked up from germline, CDR1 is KGHSH and CDR2 is LQKENI. The CDR3 DNA sequence: TGTGCGAGCGGGGGCGCCTACAATGAGCAGTTCTTC. Its protein product is CASGGAYNEQFF.

This clone occurred a few times. In nucleotides, the CDR3 is TGTGCCCACGGGAGGGGGGGTGGCACTGAAGCTTTCTTT. It codes for CAHGRGGGTEAFF. This sequence joins TRBV12-3 or TRBV12-4 and TRBJ1-1; a possible D gene is TRBD1 (6 bases). CDR3 length: 13 residues. Trimming pared 11 bases from V and 4 bases from J, leaving 17 bases between.

The chain is built from TRBV9 and TRBJ2-1; D gene unclear. This CDR3 comprises 14 residues. V lost 0 bases and J lost 6, with 10 bases in between. Germline V lookup: CDR1 SGDLS, CDR2 YYNGEE. CDR3 loop: CASSVVGQGNEQFF. As DNA, the CDR3 is TGTGCCAGCAGCGTAGTAGGTCAAGGCAATGAGCAGTTCTTC.

The V and J genes are TRBV28 and TRBJ1-2; perhaps TRBD1 as D (6 bases). Trimming pared 4 bases from V and 7 bases from J, leaving 22 bases between. From germline, CDR1 is MDHEN and CDR2 SYDVKM. CDR3 length equals 16 residues. The CDR3 bases are TGTGCCAGCAGTTCAGCAGGGGCCCCCCCCTCTAGTGGCTACACCTTC. Its protein product is CASSSAGAPPSSGYTF.

This chain connects TRBV7-8 to TRBJ1-2; 7 bases agree with TRBD1. Per the germline V gene, CDR1 is SGHVS and CDR2 is FQNEAQ. This CDR3 is built from 13 residues. The V and J ends lost 1 base and 7 bases, in that order; junction bases with no gene match: 3. The CDR3 DNA sequence: TGTGCCAGCAGCTTAGGACAGGGACTTGGCTACACCTTC. Protein sequence: CASSLGQGLGYTF. The whole variable domain, filled in from reference TRBV7-8 and TRBJ1-2, reads GAGVSQSPRYKVAKRGQDVALRCDPISGHVSLFWYQQALGQGPEFLTYFQNEAQLDKSGLPSDRFFAERPEGSVSTLKIQRTQQEDSAVYLCASSLGQGLGYTFGSGTRLTVV.

This chain uses TRBV30 with TRBJ1-5, with no clear D. The V end was cut by 5 bases, the J end by 7 bases, with 12 bases between. Looked up from germline, CDR1 is GTSNPN and CDR2 is SVGIG (reference sequence). This CDR3 has 12 residues. The CDR3 region has the DNA TGTGCCTGGGGGTACGGAGGGCAGCCCCAGCATTTT. Residues: CAWGYGGQPQHF.

The CDR3 is CASSEGRTGSNQPQHF. The DNA of the CDR3 is TGTGCCAGCAGTGAAGGAAGGACAGGTTCCAATCAGCCCCAGCATTTT. This sequence joins TRBV6-1 and TRBJ1-5; 7 bases align to TRBD1. Germline assignment: CDR1 MNHNS and CDR2 SASEGT. The CDR3 is 16 amino acids. Losses at the gene ends were 1 base for V and 3 bases for J; bases not matched to a gene: 6.

The chain recombines TRBV7-9 with TRBJ1-2; a possible D gene is TRBD1 (6 bases). Trimming took 4 bases from V and 7 from J, leaving 19 bases between them. This CDR3 is 15 amino acids long. From germline, CDR1 is SEHNR and CDR2 FQNEAQ (reference sequence). The CDR3 DNA is TGTGCCAGCAGCTCCATGGGGGCGGGAGGGAGTGGCTACACCTTC. This gives the protein CASSSMGAGGSGYTF.

The chain is built from TRBV10-2 and TRBJ2-2; possible D gene TRBD2, 5 bases. The CDR3 has 15 residues. The germline V and J ends were trimmed by 6 bases and 4 bases, with 15 bases remaining between them. The germline gives CDR1 WSHSY, CDR2 SAAADI. CDR3 sequence (DNA): TGCGCCAGCAGGGAACTAGAGGTTCGCACCGGGGAGCTGTTTTTT. This encodes CASRELEVRTGELFF.

V is TRBV12-5 and J is TRBJ1-2, with D tentatively TRBD1 (5 bases). The CDR3 runs to 13 residues. Deletions cut 0 bases from V and 8 bases from J, with 10 bases between. Germline V gene sequence: CDR1 LGHNT, CDR2 FRNRAP. CDR3: CASGLVQASGYTF. CDR3 nucleotides: TGTGCTAGTGGTTTGGTACAGGCATCCGGCTACACCTTC.

CDR3 DNA sequence: TGTGCCAGCAGCAACAGGGCGGCCTATAATTCACCCCTCCACTTT. It encodes CASSNRAAYNSPLHF. The chain carries TRBV7-8 and TRBJ1-6; D possibly corresponds to TRBD1 (6 bases). V shed 5 bases and J shed 2 bases, with 10 bases lying between them. Germline V gene sequence: CDR1 SGHVS, CDR2 FQNEAQ. This CDR3 has 15 amino acids.

The chain combines TRBV5-4 with TRBJ2-7; a possible D gene is TRBD2 (7 bases). This CDR3 region has 14 residues. Germline lookup yields CDR1 SGHNT and CDR2 YYREEE (reference sequence). V was pared by 0 bases and J by 2 bases, with 9 bases between. CDR3 coding DNA: TGTGCCAGCAGCTTGGCGGGGGGCGCCTACGAGCAGTACTTC. Translation: CASSLAGGAYEQYF.

The chain combines TRBV6-2 or TRBV6-3 with TRBJ1-5; D unclear. CDR3 length: 14 amino acids. V lost 4 bases, J lost 7 bases, and 14 bases lay in between. Germline V gene sequence: CDR1 MNHEY, CDR2 SVGEGT. The CDR3 loop is CASSLSGAEQPQHF. The CDR3 coding sequence is TGTGCCAGCAGTTTATCCGGTGCCGAGCAGCCCCAGCATTTT.

V usage is TRBV5-4 and J usage is TRBJ2-1; D perhaps matches TRBD2 (6 bases). The CDR3 is made up of 19 amino acids. The germline CDR1 and CDR2 sequences are SGHNT and YYREEE (reference sequence). The V gene lost 3 bases and the J gene lost 0 bases, with 22 bases spanning the gap. This chain's CDR3 is CASSSRGGSGGSSYNEQFF. The CDR3 bases are TGTGCCAGCAGCTCCCGAGGTGGTAGCGGAGGGAGCTCCTACAATGAGCAGTTCTTC.

This clone was seen just once. This chain uses TRBV7-3 with TRBJ2-7; D possibly corresponds to TRBD2 (6 bases). Per germline, CDR1 SGHTA and CDR2 FQGTGA. V was trimmed by 5 bases and J by 1 base, leaving 12 bases between them. This CDR3 spans 14 amino acids. DNA of the CDR3: TGTGCCAGCAGCCCTGATAGCGGTTCCTACGAGCAGTACTTC. Translating gives CASSPDSGSYEQYF.

The count of this clone is one. This rearrangement joins TRBV19 to TRBJ1-3; no clear D. Germline V CDR1 and CDR2: LNHDA, SQIVND (reference sequence). The CDR3 has 16 amino acids. V dropped 5 bases and J dropped 0 bases, with 14 bases sitting between them. The CDR3 spells CASSHRTVRSGNTIYF. The CDR3 DNA is TGTGCCAGTAGTCATCGCACAGTGCGCTCTGGAAACACCATATATTTT.

The chain joins TRBV3-1 (or the pseudogene TRBV3-2) to TRBJ2-3; D unresolved. This CDR3 contains 15 residues. Trimming cost V 1 base and J 14 bases, with 22 bases left between them. The germline V gene encodes CDR1 LGHDT and CDR2 YNNKEL (reference sequence). The CDR3 region has the DNA TGTGCCAGCAGCCAAGCCGGCCCCGGTCCTAGTCGCACGTATTTT. This encodes CASSQAGPGPSRTYF.

The chain links TRBV20-1 to TRBJ2-7, with a possible D match to TRBD1 (6 bases). With 5 bases removed from V and 5 bases from J, the gap between germline ends came to 10 bases. CDR3 size: 11 residues. Germline V gene sequence: CDR1 DFQATT, CDR2 SNEGSKA (reference sequence). CDR3 sequence reads: CSAPQGDEQYF. The CDR3 nucleotides read TGCAGTGCTCCACAGGGAGACGAGCAGTACTTC.